What follows are 20 T cell receptor beta chains derived from one specimen sequenced in a study of cytomegalovirus exposure and HLA in healthy donors. Primers: 60 Vbeta forward and 13 Jbeta reverse. The table came from immunoSEQ multiplex PCR; TCRdb's copy has only in-frame clones and leaves some out. This repertoire comprises approximately 110,000 clones; its ten largest clones make up more than 0.5%. The sample comprised PBMCs. These receptors were taken from a man aged 50 to 60 in good health and CMV-seronegative.

The rearrangement uses TRBV6-5 and TRBJ2-7, with D possibly being TRBD1 (5 bases). The CDR3 sequence is 15 residues long. Deletions cut 6 bases from V and 2 bases from J, with 17 bases between. The V gene's germline CDR1 is MNHEY and CDR2 SVGAGI. For the CDR3, the DNA is TGTGCCAGCAGATATGACAGTAACCCCACCTACGAGCAGTACTTC. Its translation is CASRYDSNPTYEQYF.

The V gene is TRBV5-1, the J gene TRBJ1-1; D call uncertain. The ends were cut back, 2 bases at V and 3 bases at J, with 11 bases in the middle. This CDR3 has 14 amino acids. Germline loops: CDR1 SGHRS, CDR2 YFSETQ. CDR3 sequence: CASSLTRVDTEAFF. Written as DNA, the CDR3 is TGCGCCAGCAGCTTAACACGGGTGGACACTGAAGCTTTCTTT.

The rearrangement joins TRBV5-1 to TRBJ2-1, with 12 nucleotides matching TRBD2. V shed 0 bases and J 5 bases; nucleotides not matched to a gene: 6. Per the germline V gene, CDR1 is SGHRS and CDR2 is YFSETQ. The CDR3 extends over 17 amino acids. The CDR3 reads CASSLAPSGRGNNEQFF. In nucleotides, the CDR3 is TGCGCCAGCAGCTTGGCCCCTAGCGGGAGGGGTAACAATGAGCAGTTCTTC.

CDR3 sequence: CAISDSEGATEAFF. The CDR3 region has the DNA TGTGCCATCAGTGATTCGGAGGGGGCGACTGAAGCTTTCTTT. This chain joins TRBV10-3 and TRBJ1-1, with 7 bases matching TRBD1. Germline lookup yields CDR1 ENHRY and CDR2 SYGVKD. V lost 3 bases and J lost 5; bases outside the gene matches: 6. This CDR3 spans 14 amino acids.

The chain joins TRBV14 to TRBJ1-1; D not resolved. The CDR3 sequence is 8 residues long. The germline CDR1 and CDR2 sequences are SGHDN and FVKESK. V was clipped by 11 bases and J by 5 bases, with 3 bases between them. CDR3 sequence (DNA): TGTGCCTATACTGAAGCTTTCTTT. Translation: CAYTEAFF.

The chain is built from TRBV7-6 and TRBJ2-3, with 8 nucleotides matching TRBD1. V was pared by 5 bases and J by 3 bases, with 7 bases of the junction left unmatched. The germline V gene encodes CDR1 SGHVS and CDR2 FNYEAQ. CDR3 length equals 15 residues. The CDR3 protein is CASSNWRQGTDTQYF. The CDR3 DNA follows: TGTGCCAGCAGCAACTGGAGACAGGGGACAGATACGCAGTATTTT. Based on the CDR3 plus reference TRBV7-6 and TRBJ2-3, the full variable domain is GAGVSQSPRYKVTKRGQDVALRCDPISGHVSLYWYRQALGQGPEFLTYFNYEAQQDKSGLPNDRFSAERPEGSISTLTIQRTEQRDSAMYRCASSNWRQGTDTQYFGPGTRLTVL.

The V gene is TRBV9, the J gene TRBJ2-1; 7 bases line up with TRBD2. This CDR3 is 13 amino acids long. Germline CDR1 SGDLS, CDR2 YYNGEE. V lost 2 bases and J lost 5; bases outside the gene matches: 1. CDR3 nucleotides: TGTGCCAGCAGCGTGGGACTACACAATGAGCAGTTCTTC. Translated: CASSVGLHNEQFF.

The chain employs TRBV5-5 and TRBJ1-2; D gene uncertain. The V end was cut by 3 bases, the J end by 4 bases, with 16 bases between. This CDR3 has 15 amino acids. CDR1 and CDR2 from the germline V gene are SGHKS and YYEKEE (reference sequence). CDR3 region: CASSYDGVLGYGYTF. CDR3 DNA: TGTGCCAGCAGCTACGACGGGGTTTTAGGCTATGGCTACACCTTC.

V and J are TRBV7-2 and TRBJ2-2, with TRBD2 identical over 8 bases. CDR3 length: 15 residues. J lost 7 bases, V lost 3 bases, and 7 bases had no gene match. Germline CDR1 and CDR2: SGHTA and FQGNSA. The CDR3 DNA follows: TGTGCCAGCAGCTTGGGTAGCGGGGATTACGGGGAGCTGTTTTTT. Its protein product is CASSLGSGDYGELFF.

The chain carries TRBV14 and TRBJ2-1, with D hard to call. Looked up from germline, CDR1 is SGHDN and CDR2 is FVKESK. V was cut by 4 bases and J by 4 bases, with 8 bases left in between. The CDR3 sequence is 13 residues long. The CDR3 coding sequence is TGTGCCAGCAGCCCCCGGAGATACAATGAGCAGTTCTTC. This translates into CASSPRRYNEQFF.

The V and J genes are TRBV19 and TRBJ1-1; D remains unclear. From germline, CDR1 is LNHDA and CDR2 SQIVND (reference sequence). Trimming removed 6 bases at V and 0 bases at J, with 14 bases between. This CDR3 has 15 residues. CDR3 residues: CASRVWRTMNTEAFF. CDR3 coding DNA: TGTGCCAGTAGAGTTTGGAGGACCATGAACACTGAAGCTTTCTTT.

The chain carries TRBV5-1 and TRBJ2-7, with no clear D. Trimming cost V 0 bases and J 3 bases, with 16 bases left between them. This CDR3 is built from 16 residues. The germline V gene has CDR1 SGHRS and CDR2 YFSETQ. CDR3 coding DNA: TGCGCCAGCAGCTTGGGGGTGGCAGGCCAGGTCTACGAGCAGTACTTC. Translated: CASSLGVAGQVYEQYF.

The genes are TRBV11-3 and TRBJ2-5; D gene unclear. The J call may be mistaken, given a closer DNA end match to TRBJ2-7. The CDR3 covers 12 residues. Germline CDR1 SGHNT, CDR2 YENEEA. The CDR3 nucleotides read TGTGCCAGCAGCTTAGATCGTTACGAGCAGTACTTC. Its translation is CASSLDRYEQYF.

The CDR3 spells CASGSGQGGPLTNVLTF. The DNA of the CDR3 is TGTGCTAGTGGCTCGGGACAGGGGGGACCCCTGACCAACGTCCTGACTTTC. The chain carries TRBV12-5 and TRBJ2-6, with TRBD1 identical over 11 bases. Germline V gives CDR1 LGHNT, CDR2 FRNRAP. The CDR3 totals 17 residues. The junction had 12 bases not matched to a gene; V was cut back by 6 bases and J by 8 bases.

This chain joins TRBV18 and TRBJ2-1; D is possibly TRBD1 (6 bases). V was clipped by 3 bases and J by 2 bases, with 11 bases between them. In germline, CDR1 is KGHSH, CDR2 LQKENI. The CDR3 covers 15 residues. The CDR3, as DNA: TGTGCCAGCTCACCTTTAGGGGACACCTACAATGAGCAGTTCTTC. This codes for CASSPLGDTYNEQFF.

The rearrangement links TRBV6-6 to TRBJ1-5, with 7 bases identical to TRBD1. The CDR3 totals 14 residues. Germline lookup yields CDR1 MNHNY and CDR2 SVGAGI (reference sequence). V lost 6 bases and J lost 2; bases outside the gene matches: 4. CDR3 DNA sequence: TGTGCCAGCAGCAGCGACAGGGGCAATCAGCCCCAGCATTTT. Its translation: CASSSDRGNQPQHF.

The J gene is TRBJ2-2, the V gene TRBV2; D is perhaps TRBD1 (5 bases). Germline CDR1 is SNHLY and CDR2 is FYNNEI. This CDR3 spans 15 amino acids. V was cut by 2 bases and J by 2 bases, with 9 bases left in between. The DNA of the CDR3 is TGTGCCAGCAGTGAACAGGGAAGAAACACCGGGGAGCTGTTTTTT. Amino acid sequence: CASSEQGRNTGELFF.

This chain connects TRBV5-8 to TRBJ2-7; no clear D. The ends were cut back, 1 base at V and 10 bases at J, with 15 bases in the middle. Germline-derived CDR1 and CDR2 are SGHTS and YDEGEE. This CDR3 has 13 residues. The CDR3 DNA sequence: TGTGCCAGCAGCTTGATTGGCGTCCCAGGACAGTACTTC. Amino acid sequence: CASSLIGVPGQYF.

The rearrangement links TRBV2 to TRBJ2-5; maybe TRBD1 (5 bases). Per the germline V gene, CDR1 is SNHLY and CDR2 is FYNNEI. V lost 4 bases to trimming and J lost 4 bases, with 10 bases between them. The CDR3 consists of 13 residues. CDR3 sequence reads: CASSGGSLETQYF. The CDR3 region has the DNA TGTGCCAGCAGTGGGGGCAGCTTAGAGACCCAGTACTTC.

The chain couples TRBV9 to TRBJ1-1; D remains unclear. The ends were cut back, 4 bases at V and 11 bases at J, with 6 bases in the middle. The CDR3 totals 9 residues. CDR1 and CDR2 from the germline V gene are SGDLS and YYNGEE. The DNA of the CDR3 is TGTGCCAGCAGCCCCGGGGCTTTCTTT. Translating it yields CASSPGAFF. The full variable domain, in which reference TRBV9 and TRBJ1-1 provide the parts outside the CDR3, is DSGVTQTPKHLITATGQRVTLRCSPRSGDLSVYWYQQSLDQGLQFLIQYYNGEERAKGNILERFSAQQFPDLHSELNLSSLELGDSALYFCASSPGAFFGQGTRLTVV.